This entry concerns a single T cell receptor beta chain. Its target is not known. These donors were members of the approximately 110-subject validation cohort, a group separate from the roughly 670-subject first cohort. The CDR3 sequence is 15 residues long. Per the germline V gene, CDR1 is SGHRS and CDR2 is YFSETQ. V was shortened by 5 bases and J by 8 bases, with 20 bases between the two germline ends. These data are taken from a study of cytomegalovirus exposure and HLA in healthy donors. Points from the study as a whole: Through in vitro validation, a few CMV-associated chains were shown to be specific for CMV antigens. Cytomegalovirus-associated status was assigned to 150 or so TCR beta chains.

Here immunoSEQ multiplex PCR was the method, and the copy in TCRdb shows in-frame clones only, minus some. The data hold 75,000 to 85,000 clones, with roughly 88% observed a single time. Sequencing used PBMCs. V is TRBV5-1 and J is TRBJ2-1; D is possibly TRBD1 (5 bases). This TCR was sampled from a man aged 25 to 40 in good health and CMV-seronegative. CDR3 DNA sequence: TGCGCCAGCAGACCGTGGGCAGGGCGTAACTATGAGCAGTTCTTC. Protein: CASRPWAGRNYEQFF.